One T cell receptor (beta chain) is described in this entry. The antigen remains unidentified. Researchers ran the PCR with 60 Vbeta and 13 Jbeta primers. Libraries were prepared by immunoSEQ multiplex PCR; TCRdb keeps only in-frame clonotypes and omits some of them. The data show about 160,000 clones, with 65% to 85% seen just once and about 1.4% held by the top ten. The sample comes from a study of cytomegalovirus exposure and HLA in healthy donors. Study overall: Inside one of the first data releases sat roughly 80 million unique TCRs taken from HLA-typed donors. Study observations and caveats: Listed as cytomegalovirus-associated were over 150 TCR beta chains.

The J segment lost 5 bases and the V segment lost 4 bases, leaving 8 bases of the junction unmatched. Per germline, CDR1 SGHKS and CDR2 YYEKEE (reference sequence). This CDR3 is built from 15 residues. The sequence was collected from a woman aged 18-35 years in good health and CMV-seronegative. Sequenced input: PBMCs. The V gene is TRBV5-5, the J gene TRBJ2-5, with 10 bases aligning to TRBD1. The CDR3 here is CASSQRQGAGETQYF. The CDR3 coding sequence is TGTGCCAGCAGCCAGCGACAGGGGGCAGGGGAGACCCAGTACTTC.